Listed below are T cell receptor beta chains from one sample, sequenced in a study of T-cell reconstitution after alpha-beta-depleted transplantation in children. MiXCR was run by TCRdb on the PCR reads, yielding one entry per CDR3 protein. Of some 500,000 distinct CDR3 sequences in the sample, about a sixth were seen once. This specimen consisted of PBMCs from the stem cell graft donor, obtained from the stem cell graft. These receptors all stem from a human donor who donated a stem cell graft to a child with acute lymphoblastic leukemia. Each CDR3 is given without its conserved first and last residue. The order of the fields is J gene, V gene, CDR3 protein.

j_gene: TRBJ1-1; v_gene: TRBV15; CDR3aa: ATSRERTGAYTEAF
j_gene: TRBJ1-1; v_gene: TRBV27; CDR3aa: ASSLSGRITEAF
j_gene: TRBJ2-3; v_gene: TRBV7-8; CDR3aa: ASSLDTGTDTQY
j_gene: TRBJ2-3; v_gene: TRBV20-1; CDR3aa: SAAPGGISTDTQY
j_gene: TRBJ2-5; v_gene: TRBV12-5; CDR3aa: ASGLASSGTSGKETQY
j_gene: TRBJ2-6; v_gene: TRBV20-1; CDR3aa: SAASWGYGANVLT
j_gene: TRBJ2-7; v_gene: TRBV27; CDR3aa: ASSTPGRTYEQY
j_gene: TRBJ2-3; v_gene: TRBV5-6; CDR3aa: ASSFLLVSTDTQY
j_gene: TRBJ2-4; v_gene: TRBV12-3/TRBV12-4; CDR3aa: ASSLTQRTPNIQY
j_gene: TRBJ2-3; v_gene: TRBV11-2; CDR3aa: ASSSTTFPGLVTDTQY
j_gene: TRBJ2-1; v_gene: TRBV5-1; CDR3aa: ASSLGTGPPYNEQF
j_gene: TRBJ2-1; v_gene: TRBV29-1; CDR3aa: SVDDGTSLYNEQF
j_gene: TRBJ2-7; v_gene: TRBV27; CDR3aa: ASSLLGDISYEQY
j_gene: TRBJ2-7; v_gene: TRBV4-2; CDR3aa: ASSQELTRASYEQY
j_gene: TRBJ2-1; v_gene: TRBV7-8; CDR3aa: ASSFSGTGVGEQF
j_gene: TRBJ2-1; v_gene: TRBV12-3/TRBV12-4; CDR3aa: ASSLLPGGTNEQF
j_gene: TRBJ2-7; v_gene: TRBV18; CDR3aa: ASSPRHVTEQY
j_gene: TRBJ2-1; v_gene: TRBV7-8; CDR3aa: ASSLEVARRSNEQF
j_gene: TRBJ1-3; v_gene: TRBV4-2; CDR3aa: ASSQEAAFSGNTIY
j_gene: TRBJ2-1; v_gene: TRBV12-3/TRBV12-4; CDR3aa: ASSLGFGGEQF
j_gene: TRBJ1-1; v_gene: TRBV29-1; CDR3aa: SVEFMNTEAF
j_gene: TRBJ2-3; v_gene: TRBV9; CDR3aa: ASSVTSLARGDTQY
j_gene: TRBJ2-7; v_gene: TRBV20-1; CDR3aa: SARDVYYEQY
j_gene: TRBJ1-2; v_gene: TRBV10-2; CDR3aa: ASSPLTGLYGYT
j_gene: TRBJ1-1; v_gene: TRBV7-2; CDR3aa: ASSETGRGTEAF
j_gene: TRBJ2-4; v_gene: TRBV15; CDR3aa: ATSTTQGWRTKNIQY